The source of this T cell receptor (beta chain) is a study of vaccination and CD4 T cells after COVID-19. The treatment is: roughly nine-day PBMC culture with coronavirus spike peptide pools or control peptides (ViraFEST assay). First, ViraFEST expanded antigen-specific T cells with peptide pools, and next it sequenced the TCRs. With respect to this clonotype: As yet, its antigen is unknown.

At the Johns Hopkins FTIC core, DNA taken from cultured CD4+ T cells was sequenced by way of the Oncomine TCR Beta short-read assay. From cultured CD4+ T cells, genomic DNA was extracted. TCRdb itself ran the PCR reads through MiXCR, one entry per CDR3 protein. Among approximately 10,000 distinct CDR3 sequences, roughly 23% were seen once, and the ten largest hold 20% to 30%. The ends lost 2 bases at V and 4 bases at J; junction bases unmatched: 8. The CDR3 consists of 16 residues. Germline lookup yields CDR1 LNHDA and CDR2 SQIVND (reference sequence). The chain links TRBV19 to TRBJ2-3; TRBD2 aligns across 8 bases. The starting material was CD4+ T cells from blood, cultured in vitro, obtained before SARS-CoV-2 vaccination. The sequence came from a human donor who received a COVID-19 vaccine. In DNA, the CDR3 is TGTGCCAGTAGTATATCGGTCGGGACTAGTGCAGATACGCAGTATTTT. Protein product: CASSISVGTSADTQYF.